These T cell receptor beta chains were read from a single sample in a study of identical twins. TCRdb processed the 5' RACE reads anew with MiXCR; each CDR3 protein has one entry. The sample holds hundreds of thousands of distinct CDR3 sequences, 15% to 20% seen once. The same data also went into a second study, on T cells expressing NK-cell markers.

Sequenced: PBMCs. The receptor source for this set is a woman younger than 35 in good health. The conserved cysteine and the conserved F or W are not part of the CDR3 here. Each record gives: J gene, V gene, CDR3 protein.

TRBJ2-7,TRBV9,ASTPGTGPYEQY
TRBJ2-7,TRBV6-5,ASSYPRDRYSYEQY
TRBJ2-5,TRBV7-2,ASRTVGDRGRETQY
TRBJ2-5,TRBV30,AWSVTGGETQY
TRBJ1-6,TRBV12-3/TRBV12-4,ASSFQGATHNSPLH
TRBJ2-1,TRBV12-3/TRBV12-4,ASSFGQITHNEQF
TRBJ2-1,TRBV10-3,AISESLAGDNEQF
TRBJ2-1,TRBV27,ASKSSVAYNEQF
TRBJ2-1,TRBV27,ASSGLAGPNNEQF
TRBJ2-7,TRBV19,ASSSGLAVEQY
TRBJ2-1,TRBV12-3/TRBV12-4,ASSLVAIRSYNEQF
TRBJ2-2,TRBV9,ASSSRLGPGELF
TRBJ2-1,TRBV5-5,ASSLLDFRNEQF
TRBJ1-1,TRBV4-1,ASSVQSGQEAF
TRBJ2-3,TRBV5-1,ASSPIGQGRTDTQY
TRBJ2-2,TRBV5-1,ASSLGQLTGELF
TRBJ1-6,TRBV27,ASSALTYNSPLH
TRBJ2-7,TRBV7-8,ASSPKRGGYSYEQY
TRBJ1-2,TRBV20-1,SASGGANYGYT
TRBJ2-7,TRBV7-6,ASSLGVQGGEQY
TRBJ2-5,TRBV5-1,ASSSSRTRETQY
TRBJ2-5,TRBV6-2/TRBV6-3,ASKPWGETQY
TRBJ1-6,TRBV20-1,SARGAGGDSPLH
TRBJ2-5,TRBV2,ASSSLTGETQY
TRBJ1-5,TRBV5-5,ASDRGYSNQPQH
TRBJ2-6,TRBV5-1,ASSFMKDFSSGANVLT
TRBJ2-7,TRBV6-6,ASSRPDPSQY
TRBJ1-1,TRBV29-1,SVEDGRGAEAF
TRBJ2-3,TRBV7-2,ASSSSLAASTDTQY
TRBJ2-7,TRBV7-2,ASSLSYTHIEQY
TRBJ2-3,TRBV10-3,AISDAAVPDTQY
TRBJ2-3,TRBV12-3/TRBV12-4,ASSTGTSGELTDTQY
TRBJ2-3,TRBV29-1,SVVRGSTDTQY
TRBJ2-1,TRBV3-1,ASSHGRGTSGYNEQF
TRBJ2-7,TRBV20-1,SARMAYEQY
TRBJ2-5,TRBV2,ASSEAMGQGIAQY
TRBJ2-1,TRBV6-5,ASSYGNPSGRPSNEQF
TRBJ2-2,TRBV5-1,ASSIEAGGPGELF
TRBJ1-2,TRBV29-1,SVPGQPSYGYT
TRBJ2-7,TRBV29-1,SVRGGQNEQY
TRBJ2-1,TRBV11-2,ASSLGATRGGEQF